One T cell receptor (beta chain) is described in this entry. Its antigen is unknown. This specimen comes from a study of T cell responses to AZD1222 COVID-19 vaccine. Study-wide points: Compared with day 0, the breadth and depth of the Spike-specific TCR repertoire rose significantly after two doses of AZD1222.

Profiling relied on immunoSEQ multiplex PCR, and the TCRdb table lists in-frame clones only, not all of them. The sample lists about 100,000 clones, about 85% occurring once. Trimming at V came to 0 bases and at J to 3 bases, leaving 13 bases not matched to a gene. CDR3 length equals 19 residues. Germline values: CDR1 SGHKS, CDR2 YYEKEE (reference sequence). J is TRBJ2-1 and V is TRBV5-5; 9 bases map to TRBD2. This sample comprised peripheral blood, obtained on day 0 of AZD1222 vaccination. This receptor was obtained from an adult in good health. This chain's CDR3 is CASSLEGGGAPPNYNEQFF. The CDR3, as DNA: TGTGCCAGCAGCTTGGAGGGCGGGGGGGCCCCCCCGAACTACAATGAGCAGTTCTTC.